These 20 T cell receptor beta chains came from one sample sequenced in a study of regulatory T cells in long-lasting Graves disease (dated by TCRdb to 2020 to 2023). According to the study, the label for this sample's time point signals: newly diagnosed GD, antithyroid drugs for less than 3 months. RNA was extracted from PBMCs in TRIzol for both TCR sequencing and RNA sequencing. Library generation was performed with multiplex PCR. TCRdb lists the instrument as Illumina HiSeq 4000. To build TCR beta libraries, CDR3 regions were amplified by Arm-PCR using iRepertoire HTBI primers. Using fastp trimming at Q25 and MiXCR clonotype assembly, TCRdb reanalyzed the public sequencing data and kept in-frame beta chains. One record per CDR3 amino acid sequence lists the most common genes and DNA. The sample table contains approximately 540,000 distinct CDR3 sequences; only one count was recorded for about 12% of them. The top ten clonotypes cover approximately 9.6% of the sample.

These data were also filed under a second study, of T cells in Graves' hyperthyroidism and ophthalmopathy.

Material: peripheral blood mononuclear cells (PBMCs), obtained at new diagnosis, from a patient treated with antithyroid drugs. The receptors were gathered from a woman under 40 with Graves disease. Donor details come from another sample of the same person, matched by shared clones.

This clonotype has ten or more counts. This sequence joins TRBV6-2 or TRBV6-3 and TRBJ2-3; D may correspond to TRBD1 or TRBD2 (5 bases each). Looked up from germline, CDR1 is MNHEY and CDR2 is SVGEGT. The V and J ends lost 6 bases and 6 bases respectively, with 16 bases between them. The CDR3 has 14 amino acids. CDR3 in DNA: TGTGCCAGCAGCACCGGGGCCGTTGCCGATACGCAGTATTTT. As protein: CASSTGAVADTQYF.

This clonotype came up many times. CDR3 DNA: TGTGCCAGCTCACCACCCCTCACAGCGAACACTGAAGCTTTCTTT. Translating gives CASSPPLTANTEAFF. The chain recombines TRBV18 with TRBJ1-1; D uncertain. V was pared by 0 bases and J by 1 base, with 9 bases between. Germline V gene data show CDR1 as KGHSH and CDR2 as LQKENI. The CDR3 totals 15 residues.

This clonotype was picked up many times. The chain has TRBV9 and TRBJ2-5; 7 bases are a match to TRBD1. With 4 bases clipped from V and 5 bases from J, the junction kept 5 bases outside the gene matches. CDR3 length: 13 residues. Germline-derived CDR1 and CDR2 are SGDLS and YYNGEE. As DNA, the CDR3 is TGTGCCAGCAGCACCCGACAGGGTGAGACCCAGTACTTC. It encodes CASSTRQGETQYF.

This clonotype was counted ten times or more. V is TRBV19 and J is TRBJ2-1; the match to TRBD1 covers 8 bases. Per the germline V gene, CDR1 is LNHDA and CDR2 is SQIVND (reference sequence). CDR3 size: 16 residues. Losses at the gene ends were 3 bases for V and 4 bases for J; bases not matched to a gene: 8. CDR3 loop: CASSITGTGFYNEQFF. The DNA of the CDR3 is TGTGCCAGTAGTATTACTGGGACAGGCTTTTACAATGAGCAGTTCTTC.

A note on this clonotype: At one end, the junction sequence differs from germline, possibly due to a read error. The chain employs TRBV7-2 and TRBJ2-7; 12 nucleotides align to TRBD1. CDR3 length equals 17 residues. CDR1 SGHTA and CDR2 FQGNSA come from the germline V gene. The CDR3 loop is CASSHTTWGQGAYEQYF. The CDR3 nucleotides are TGCGCCAGCAGCCATACAACGTGGGGACAGGGGGCTTACGAGCAGTACTTC.

This clonotype has a count of ten or more. V gene TRBV13 combines with J gene TRBJ2-3, with no clear D. CDR3 length equals 15 residues. Between the trimmed V and J ends, which lost 3 bases and 1 base, there was a span of 11 bases. CDR1 and CDR2 from the germline V gene are PRHDT and FYEKMQ (reference sequence). In DNA, the CDR3 is TGTGCCAGCAGCTTGAACCAGGTCGGCACAGATACGCAGTATTTT. Translating gives CASSLNQVGTDTQYF. Combining the CDR3 with reference TRBV13 and TRBJ2-3 gives the whole variable domain AAGVIQSPRHLIKEKRETATLKCYPIPRHDTVYWYQQGPGQDPQFLISFYEKMQSDKGSIPDRFSAQQFSDYHSELNMSSLELGDSALYFCASSLNQVGTDTQYFGPGTRLTVL.

Ten or more counts support this clonotype. V is TRBV18 and J is TRBJ2-5, with 10 bases matching TRBD2. The CDR3 spans 14 residues. The germline CDR1 and CDR2 sequences are KGHSH and LQKENI. V gave up 4 bases and J gave up 3 bases; unmatched junction bases: 2. CDR3: CASSRGLAEETQYF. In DNA, the CDR3 is TGTGCCAGCTCACGAGGACTAGCGGAAGAGACCCAGTACTTC.

There are many counts of this clonotype. V gene TRBV20-1 combines with J gene TRBJ2-1, with D possibly matching TRBD2 (5 bases). Germline CDR1 DFQATT, CDR2 SNEGSKA (reference sequence). Trimming took 0 bases from V and 3 from J, leaving 21 bases between them. The CDR3 is made up of 18 amino acids. The CDR3, as DNA: TGCAGTGCTAGAGATAAATCCGGGCTAGCCGGAAACTACAATGAGCAGTTCTTC. Protein sequence: CSARDKSGLAGNYNEQFF.

This CDR3 reads CSVVNQASSYEQYF. The CDR3 coding sequence is TGCAGCGTTGTTAATCAGGCAAGCTCCTACGAGCAGTACTTC. The chain couples TRBV29-1 to TRBJ2-7, with D unresolved. The length of the CDR3 is 14 residues. Trimming removed 4 bases from V and 0 bases from J, with 13 bases in between. CDR1 and CDR2 (germline): SQVTM, ANQGSEA.

The chain links TRBV30 to TRBJ2-3; 7 nucleotides align to TRBD2. The CDR3 has 13 amino acids. Trimming at V came to 3 bases and at J to 2 bases, leaving 2 bases not matched to a gene. Germline loops: CDR1 GTSNPN, CDR2 SVGIG (reference sequence). CDR3 bases: TGTGCCTGGAGCGGGAGGACCACAGATACGCAGTATTTT. Protein: CAWSGRTTDTQYF.

The rearrangement joins TRBV6-2 or TRBV6-3 to TRBJ2-6; D unresolved. CDR1 is MNHEY, CDR2 SVGEGT, per germline. Trimming cost V 8 bases and J 0 bases, with 20 bases left between them. This CDR3 contains 18 residues. DNA for the CDR3: TGTGCCAGCCTAGTGAAGTACTACTCTGGCTCTGGGGCCAACGTCCTGACTTTC. Protein sequence: CASLVKYYSGSGANVLTF.

There are a few counts of this clonotype. The rearrangement uses TRBV7-9 and TRBJ1-4; 9 nucleotides agree with TRBD1. CDR1 is SEHNR and CDR2 is FQNEAQ in the germline V gene (reference sequence). Unmatched junction bases numbered 13, after V lost 5 bases and J lost 0 bases. This CDR3 contains 19 residues. CDR3 sequence (DNA): TGTGCCAGCAGCGCTCGGAAAGGACAGGGGATTCCAACTAATGAAAAACTGTTTTTT. Its protein product is CASSARKGQGIPTNEKLFF.

The V gene is TRBV2, the J gene TRBJ2-2; 7 bases map to TRBD2. This CDR3 is 13 amino acids long. V lost 3 bases, J lost 5 bases, and 0 bases stayed unmatched. The germline V gene has CDR1 SNHLY and CDR2 FYNNEI. The CDR3 reads CASSEGGTGELFF. CDR3 DNA sequence: TGTGCCAGCAGTGAGGGAGGGACCGGGGAGCTGTTTTTT.

The rearrangement links TRBV3-2 to TRBJ2-7; the table's D gene call, TRBD1, was not cross checked with the DNA. TRBV3-2 is a documented pseudogene. This CDR3 is 14 amino acids long. The chain's CDR3 is CASPNHRETYEQYF. DNA of the CDR3: TGTGCCAGTCCGAATCACAGGGAAACCTACGAGCAGTACTTC.

This clonotype appeared many times. V usage is TRBV20-1 and J usage is TRBJ1-1; D possibly corresponds to TRBD1 (5 bases). CDR3 length equals 15 residues. V was cut by 3 bases and J by 0 bases, with 14 bases left in between. Germline V CDR1 and CDR2: DFQATT, SNEGSKA (reference sequence). In DNA, the CDR3 is TGCAGTGCTAGTTACAGGACCTTGATGAACACTGAAGCTTTCTTT. Encoded protein: CSASYRTLMNTEAFF.

This clonotype was counted between two and nine times. The rearrangement links TRBV4-1 to TRBJ2-2; D may be TRBD1 (8 bases). This CDR3 has 17 residues. Trimming stripped 7 bases from V and 5 bases from J, with 23 bases between. Germline V CDR1 and CDR2: MGHRA, YSYEKL. This CDR3 reads CASTPRAGQAKTGELFF. Here the CDR3 DNA reads TGCGCCAGCACCCCCAGAGCGGGACAGGCTAAGACCGGGGAGCTGTTTTTT.

This clonotype was picked up many times. The V and J genes are TRBV28 and TRBJ1-2; D ambiguous. The CDR3 runs 13 residues. Germline assignment: CDR1 MDHEN and CDR2 SYDVKM. V was clipped by 3 bases and J by 8 bases, with 13 bases between them. CDR3 loop: CASSFTGIGGYTF. CDR3 DNA sequence: TGTGCCAGCAGTTTTACCGGGATTGGAGGCTACACCTTC.

In this sample, this clonotype turned up many times. Here the CDR3 reads CASSHEDEQFF. Written as DNA, the CDR3 is TGTGCCAGCAGCCATGAGGATGAGCAGTTCTTC. The chain recombines TRBV3-1 with TRBJ2-1; D ambiguous. The CDR3 is 11 residues long. The germline V and J ends were trimmed by 3 bases and 8 bases, with 5 bases remaining between them. Germline values: CDR1 LGHDT, CDR2 YNNKEL (reference sequence).

On this clonotype: Germline and junction disagree at one end, which may indicate a read error. J is TRBJ2-5 and V is TRBV11-1; 12 bases align to TRBD2. Germline V gene data show CDR1 as SGHAT and CDR2 as FQDESV (reference sequence). The CDR3 extends over 15 amino acids. CDR3: CASSSGTSGLETQYF. CDR3 DNA: TGCGCCAGCAGCTCGGGGACTAGCGGGTTGGAGACCCAGTACTTC.

This clonotype was seen at least ten times. CDR3: CASSAGRGSYGYTF. In DNA, the CDR3 is TGTGCCAGCAGTGCGGGAAGGGGGTCCTATGGCTACACCTTC. This chain uses TRBV6-1 with TRBJ1-2, with D perhaps matching TRBD1 (6 bases). Germline values: CDR1 MNHNS, CDR2 SASEGT. The CDR3 covers 14 residues. V was trimmed by 4 bases and J by 4 bases, leaving 13 bases between them.